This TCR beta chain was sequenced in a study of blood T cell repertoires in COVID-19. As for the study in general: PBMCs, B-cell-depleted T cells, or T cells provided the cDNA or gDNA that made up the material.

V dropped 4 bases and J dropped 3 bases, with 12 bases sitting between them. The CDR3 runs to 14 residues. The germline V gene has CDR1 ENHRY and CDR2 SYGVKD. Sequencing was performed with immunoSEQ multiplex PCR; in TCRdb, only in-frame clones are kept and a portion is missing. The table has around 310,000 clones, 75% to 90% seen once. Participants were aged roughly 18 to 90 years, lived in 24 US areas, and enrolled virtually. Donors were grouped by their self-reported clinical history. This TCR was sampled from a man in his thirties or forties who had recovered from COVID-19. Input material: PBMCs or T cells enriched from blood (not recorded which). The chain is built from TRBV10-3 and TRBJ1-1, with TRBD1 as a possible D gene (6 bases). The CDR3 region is CAISGQAGDTEAFF. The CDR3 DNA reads TGTGCCATCAGTGGACAGGCCGGGGACACTGAAGCTTTCTTT.